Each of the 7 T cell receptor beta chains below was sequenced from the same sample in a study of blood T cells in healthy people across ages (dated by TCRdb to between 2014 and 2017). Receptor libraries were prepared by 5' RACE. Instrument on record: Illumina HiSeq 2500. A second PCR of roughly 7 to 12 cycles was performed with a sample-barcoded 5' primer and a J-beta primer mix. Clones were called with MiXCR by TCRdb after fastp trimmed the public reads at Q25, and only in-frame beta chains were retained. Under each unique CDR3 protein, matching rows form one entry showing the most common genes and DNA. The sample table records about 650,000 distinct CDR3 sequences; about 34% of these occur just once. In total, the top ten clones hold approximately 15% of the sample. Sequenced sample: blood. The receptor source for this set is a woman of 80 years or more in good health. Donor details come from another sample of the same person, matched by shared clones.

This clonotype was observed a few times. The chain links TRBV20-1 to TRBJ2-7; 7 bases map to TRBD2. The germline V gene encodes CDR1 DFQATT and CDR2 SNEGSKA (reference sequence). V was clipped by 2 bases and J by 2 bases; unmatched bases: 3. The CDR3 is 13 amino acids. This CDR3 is CSARPSGAYEQYF. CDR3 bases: TGCAGTGCTAGACCGAGCGGGGCCTACGAGCAGTACTTC.

The CDR3 DNA reads as TGTGCCAGCAGTTTAACCCAGGGGGCAGCGGATGCGCAGTATTTT. It codes for CASSLTQGAADAQYF. The gene calls are TRBV12-3 or TRBV12-4 and TRBJ2-3, with 8 bases that match TRBD1. V trimming: 2 bases; J trimming: 10 bases; junction bases outside the gene matches: 11. The CDR3 sequence is 15 residues long.

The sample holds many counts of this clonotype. CDR3: CASSQGGGSVPEQYF. The CDR3 DNA follows: TGTGCCAGCAGCCAGGGGGGCGGTTCGGTCCCCGAGCAGTACTTC. V usage is TRBV5-6 and J usage is TRBJ2-7, with D maybe TRBD1 (7 bases). CDR1 is SGHDT and CDR2 is YYEEEE in the germline V gene. The CDR3 runs 15 residues. V lost 4 bases to trimming and J lost 6 bases, with 20 bases between them.

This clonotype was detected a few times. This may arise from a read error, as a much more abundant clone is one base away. The CDR3 bases are TGCAGCGTTGAAGATACGGGACAGGCCTACAATGAGCAGTTCTTC. Protein: CSVEDTGQAYNEQFF. This rearrangement joins TRBV29-1 to TRBJ2-1; TRBD1 matches at 8 bases. The CDR3 runs to 15 residues. V lost 0 bases to trimming and J lost 2 bases; unmatched junction nucleotides: 3. CDR1 and CDR2 from the germline V gene are SQVTM and ANQGSEA.

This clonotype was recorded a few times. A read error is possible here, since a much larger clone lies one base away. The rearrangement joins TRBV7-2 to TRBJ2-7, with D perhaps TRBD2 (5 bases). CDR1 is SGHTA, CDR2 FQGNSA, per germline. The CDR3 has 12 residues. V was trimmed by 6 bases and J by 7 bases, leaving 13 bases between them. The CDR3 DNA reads TGTGCCAGCAGGCGGGCGGAAAATGAGCAGTACTTC. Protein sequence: CASRRAENEQYF.

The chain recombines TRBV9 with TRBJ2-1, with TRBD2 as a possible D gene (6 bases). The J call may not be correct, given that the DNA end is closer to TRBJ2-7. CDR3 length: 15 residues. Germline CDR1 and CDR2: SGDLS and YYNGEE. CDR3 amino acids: CASSVGSGSYNEQYF. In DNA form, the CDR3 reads TGTGCCAGCAGCGTAGGAAGCGGGTCCTACAATGAGCAGTACTTC.

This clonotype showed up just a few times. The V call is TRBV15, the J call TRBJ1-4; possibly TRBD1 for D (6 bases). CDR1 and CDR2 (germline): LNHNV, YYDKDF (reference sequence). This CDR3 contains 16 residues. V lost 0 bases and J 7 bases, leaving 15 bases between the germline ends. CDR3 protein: CATSREVGGAGEKLFF. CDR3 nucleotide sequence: TGTGCCACCAGCAGAGAGGTTGGGGGCGCGGGTGAAAAACTGTTTTTT.